Listed here are 14 T cell receptor beta chains from one sample, sequenced in a study of control samples from healthy donors and cancer patients. Profiled with immunoSEQ multiplex PCR; TCRdb holds only in-frame clones, not every one. The sample includes 150,000 to 200,000 clones, more than 90% of them seen just once. Material for sequencing was blood. Receptors were obtained from a young man in good health.

V gene TRBV28 combines with J gene TRBJ2-2; D may be TRBD1 or TRBD2 (5 bases each). CDR3 size: 14 residues. CDR1 and CDR2 from the germline V gene are MDHEN and SYDVKM. The V end lost 5 bases, the J end lost 5 bases, and 12 bases lay between the germline ends. The CDR3 nucleotides read TGTGCCAGCAGTCCCGGGGCGCGTACCGGGGAGCTGTTTTTT. Residues: CASSPGARTGELFF.

The chain recombines TRBV5-4 with TRBJ1-2; 7 bases are shared with TRBD1. The CDR3 has 13 amino acids. J gave up 1 base and V 8 bases, and 5 bases lay outside the gene matches. From germline, CDR1 is SGHNT and CDR2 YYREEE (reference sequence). CDR3 in DNA: TGTGCCAGGGGACAGATTAATAACTATGGCTACACCTTC. It codes for CARGQINNYGYTF. Based on the CDR3 plus reference TRBV5-4 and TRBJ1-2, the full variable domain is ETGVTQSPTHLIKTRGQQVTLRCSSQSGHNTVSWYQQALGQGPQFIFQYYREEENGRGNFPPRFSGLQFPNYSSELNVNALELDDSALYLCARGQINNYGYTFGSGTRLTVV.

The J gene is TRBJ2-7, the V gene TRBV4-3, with TRBD1 matching over 7 bases. The CDR3 consists of 15 residues. V lost 0 bases and J lost 2; bases outside the gene matches: 4. Germline V gene data show CDR1 as LGHNA and CDR2 as YSLEER. CDR3 amino acids: CASSQDRDSTYEQYF. Written as DNA, the CDR3 is TGCGCCAGCAGCCAAGACCGGGACAGCACCTACGAGCAGTACTTC.

The chain couples TRBV7-6 to TRBJ2-7, with 8 bases identical to TRBD1. This CDR3 has 14 residues. Germline V CDR1 and CDR2: SGHVS, FNYEAQ. The ends lost 6 bases at V and 5 bases at J; junction bases unmatched: 9. Here the CDR3 DNA reads TGTGCCAGCAGTTTACTGGCAGGGGGCCACGAGCAGTACTTC. Translation: CASSLLAGGHEQYF.

This chain links TRBV3-1 (or the pseudogene TRBV3-2) with TRBJ2-3; the match to TRBD2 covers 13 bases. In germline, CDR1 is LGHDT, CDR2 YNNKEL (reference sequence). Trimming took 3 bases from V and 0 from J; bases not matched to a gene: 0. CDR3 length: 16 amino acids. The CDR3 reads CASSQTSGRSTDTQYF. DNA for the CDR3: TGTGCCAGCAGCCAGACTAGCGGGAGGAGCACAGATACGCAGTATTTT.

The chain employs TRBV6-1 and TRBJ1-1; a weak D match, TRBD1 (5 bases). The germline V gene has CDR1 MNHNS and CDR2 SASEGT. The length of the CDR3 is 15 residues. V was shortened by 1 base and J by 1 base, with 10 bases between the two germline ends. The CDR3 DNA reads as TGTGCCAGCAGTGAAGAGGAGGGACGGAACACTGAAGCTTTCTTT. The encoded protein is CASSEEEGRNTEAFF.

This clone was detected once. V is TRBV4-1 and J is TRBJ1-5; 8 bases align to TRBD1. V lost 4 bases and J lost 4; bases outside the gene matches: 6. Germline lookup yields CDR1 MGHRA and CDR2 YSYEKL. The CDR3 runs to 15 residues. The CDR3: CASSRLTGGNQPQHF. The CDR3 DNA reads TGCGCCAGCAGCCGCCTCACAGGGGGGAATCAGCCCCAGCATTTT.

The V call is TRBV6-6, the J call TRBJ1-2; D remains unclear. Germline assignment: CDR1 MNHNY and CDR2 SVGAGI (reference sequence). V lost 7 bases, J lost 5 bases, and 14 bases lay in between. The CDR3 loop spans 13 amino acids. This chain's CDR3 is CASIPGPTYGYTF. In DNA, the CDR3 is TGTGCCAGCATCCCGGGCCCCACTTATGGCTACACCTTC.

This sequence joins TRBV30 and TRBJ1-1, with D possibly matching TRBD1 (5 bases). The CDR3 is made up of 13 amino acids. The germline V and J ends were trimmed by 4 bases and 4 bases, with 13 bases remaining between them. Germline V gives CDR1 GTSNPN, CDR2 SVGIG (reference sequence). CDR3 DNA sequence: TGTGCCTGGAATTTGGGGGGGGGCACTGAAGCTTTCTTT. Encoded protein: CAWNLGGGTEAFF.

The J gene is TRBJ2-7, the V gene TRBV7-9; the D is unclear. V gave up 5 bases and J gave up 0 bases, with 14 bases separating them. Per the germline V gene, CDR1 is SEHNR and CDR2 is FQNEAQ (reference sequence). This CDR3 spans 15 amino acids. The CDR3 sequence is CASSGPGSGSYEQYF. The DNA of the CDR3 is TGTGCCAGCAGCGGACCTGGTTCGGGCTCCTACGAGCAGTACTTC. Together with reference TRBV7-9 and TRBJ2-7, the CDR3 gives the full variable domain: DTGVSQNPRHKITKRGQNVTFRCDPISEHNRLYWYRQTLGQGPEFLTYFQNEAQLEKSRLLSDRFSAERPKGSFSTLEIQRTEQGDSAMYLCASSGPGSGSYEQYFGPGTRLTVT.

This clone was observed a few times. The chain joins TRBV2 to TRBJ1-2, with D hard to call. CDR1 SNHLY and CDR2 FYNNEI come from the germline V gene. The CDR3 spans 12 residues. Trimming stripped 5 bases from V and 5 bases from J, with 9 bases between. The CDR3 sequence is CASSQREYGYTF. CDR3 coding DNA: TGTGCCAGCAGTCAAAGGGAATATGGCTACACCTTC.

V and J are TRBV3-1 (or the pseudogene TRBV3-2) and TRBJ2-5; D unresolved. Trimming removed 0 bases at V and 6 bases at J, with 11 bases between. The CDR3 consists of 14 residues. Germline loops: CDR1 LGHDT, CDR2 YNNKEL (reference sequence). CDR3 sequence reads: CASSQDLTIQTQYF. The CDR3, as DNA: TGTGCCAGCAGCCAAGATCTAACAATCCAGACCCAGTACTTC.

The J gene is TRBJ1-3, the V gene TRBV13; 9 bases are a match to TRBD1. The V gene end was trimmed by 5 bases and the J gene end by 4 bases; junction bases not matched to a gene: 6. This CDR3 spans 15 amino acids. Per the germline V gene, CDR1 is PRHDT and CDR2 is FYEKMQ (reference sequence). The CDR3: CASSPGTGRGNTIYF. CDR3 DNA sequence: TGTGCCAGCAGCCCCGGGACAGGGAGAGGAAACACCATATATTTT. Looking up the rest from reference TRBV13 and TRBJ1-3 gives the full variable domain: AAGVIQSPRHLIKEKRETATLKCYPIPRHDTVYWYQQGPGQDPQFLISFYEKMQSDKGSIPDRFSAQQFSDYHSELNMSSLELGDSALYFCASSPGTGRGNTIYFGEGSWLTVV.

The chain links TRBV7-2 to TRBJ2-7; TRBD2 matches 7 bases. This CDR3 is built from 17 residues. Unmatched junction bases numbered 8, after V lost 0 bases and J lost 0 bases. CDR1 is SGHTA and CDR2 is FQGNSA in the germline V gene. The CDR3 loop reads CASSLAGGGSSSYEQYF. The CDR3 DNA reads TGTGCCAGCAGCTTAGCTGGGGGGGGGAGTAGCTCCTACGAGCAGTACTTC.